This TCR beta chain was identified in a study of blood T cell repertoires in COVID-19. Study details: Donors in the United States, Italy and Spain gave samples during acute or convalescent COVID-19. From T cells, B-cell-depleted T cells, or PBMCs came the material, which was cDNA or gDNA.

Original analysis: Counts of nucleated cells, estimated from reference gene primer amplification, were obtained. The table came from immunoSEQ multiplex PCR; TCRdb's copy has only in-frame clones and leaves some out. V, J and clone size are those of that table, while D and trimming were read from the DNA. The table records roughly 160,000 clones, 82% of them present only once. Germline CDR1 reads LNHDA; CDR2 reads SQIVND (reference sequence). V lost 3 bases and J lost 3; bases outside the gene matches: 8. This CDR3 has 15 amino acids. This chain joins TRBV19 and TRBJ2-7; 7 bases agree with TRBD2. The receptor was isolated from a woman over 75 with active or convalescent COVID-19. Material for sequencing was peripheral blood. The CDR3 nucleotides read TGTGCCAGTAGTATTACAAGCGGGATGCACTACGAGCAGTACTTC. Amino acid sequence: CASSITSGMHYEQYF.